This T cell receptor (beta chain) was sequenced in a study of blood T cell repertoires in COVID-19. Background on the study: PBMCs, B-cell-depleted T cells, or T cells were the source of the cDNA or gDNA that made up the material.

The data were produced by immunoSEQ multiplex PCR, yet TCRdb's version contains in-frame clones alone and is incomplete. Seen here are about 190,000 clones, about nine tenths observed once, and the top ten hold 1.1%. The source is a man aged 25 to 40 with acute or convalescent COVID-19. The specimen was peripheral blood.

For the CDR3, the DNA is TGCGCCAGCAGCTTGGGGGCAAAAAATCAGCCCCAGCATTTT. Encoded protein: CASSLGAKNQPQHF. The chain links TRBV5-1 to TRBJ1-5; D uncertain. The CDR3 covers 14 residues. Germline-derived CDR1 and CDR2 are SGHRS and YFSETQ. V was cut by 0 bases and J by 4 bases, with 8 bases left in between.